Listed below are T cell receptor beta chains from one sample, sequenced in a study of identical twins. TCRdb ran MiXCR on the 5' RACE reads and lists one entry per CDR3 protein. Here the sample spans 520,000 or so distinct CDR3 sequences, 22% being singletons. These data were also reused for a study on T cells expressing NK-cell markers.

The material sequenced was CD4+ T cells sorted from blood. The receptors shown here come from a woman aged 18-29 years in good health. Each CDR3 is given with its conserved first and last residue. Not every row has a clone size; where given, it reads once, few, many or a size class.

cdr3_aa: CASSLAGTSGSYEQYF; v_call: TRBV5-1; clone_size: NA
cdr3_aa: CASSSRDSSYEQYF; v_call: TRBV7-9; clone_size: NA
cdr3_aa: CASCQMGWRLYEQYF; v_call: TRBV12-3/TRBV12-4; clone_size: many
cdr3_aa: CAITKGPGRGTGELFF; v_call: TRBV10-3; clone_size: few
cdr3_aa: CASSRGLSGANVLTF; v_call: TRBV5-1; clone_size: many
cdr3_aa: CASSYRQGGTEAFF; v_call: TRBV6-5; clone_size: few
cdr3_aa: CASRRTSGRGGTDTQYF; v_call: TRBV7-2; clone_size: NA
cdr3_aa: CSARATPTGELFF; v_call: TRBV20-1; clone_size: NA
cdr3_aa: CASSLEGTHRYEQYF; v_call: TRBV7-2; clone_size: NA
cdr3_aa: CASRVAGATNEQFF; v_call: TRBV3-1; clone_size: NA
cdr3_aa: CASSLVQGSTYNEQFF; v_call: TRBV5-5; clone_size: many
cdr3_aa: CASRRADSGANVLTF; v_call: TRBV27; clone_size: NA
cdr3_aa: CASSQDTGLGKGTQYF; v_call: TRBV4-2; clone_size: NA
cdr3_aa: CASSSTSRGPYTGELFF; v_call: TRBV27; clone_size: NA
cdr3_aa: CASTRGETQYF; v_call: TRBV6-5; clone_size: NA
cdr3_aa: CSARAYPNEQFF; v_call: TRBV20-1; clone_size: few
cdr3_aa: CASSVGNLGADTQYF; v_call: TRBV7-9; clone_size: few
cdr3_aa: CASTKRDSYEQYF; v_call: TRBV12-3/TRBV12-4; clone_size: few
cdr3_aa: CASSYRERVGYTF; v_call: TRBV7-2; clone_size: NA
cdr3_aa: CASSLRGARTDTQYF; v_call: TRBV6-5; clone_size: NA
cdr3_aa: CASSVERTDTQYF; v_call: TRBV9; clone_size: NA
cdr3_aa: CASRAREGWNEQFF; v_call: TRBV12-3/TRBV12-4; clone_size: few
cdr3_aa: CASSLRAGSSPQHF; v_call: TRBV28; clone_size: few
cdr3_aa: CASGRSDTQYF; v_call: TRBV7-9; clone_size: few
cdr3_aa: CASSHWTSGRALGYNEQFF; v_call: TRBV12-3/TRBV12-4; clone_size: few
cdr3_aa: CGGQGVINEQFF; v_call: TRBV20-1; clone_size: many
cdr3_aa: CASSLDQPSYNEQFF; v_call: TRBV11-3; clone_size: few
cdr3_aa: CASSPRGGRTGELFF; v_call: TRBV5-1; clone_size: NA
cdr3_aa: CASSLEADTEAFF; v_call: TRBV7-9; clone_size: NA
cdr3_aa: CASSLRTRRETQYF; v_call: TRBV13; clone_size: many
cdr3_aa: CASSLAGGGAEQFF; v_call: TRBV5-1; clone_size: NA
cdr3_aa: CASSVNGRETEAFF; v_call: TRBV9; clone_size: NA
cdr3_aa: CASSFSLGQGAYEQYF; v_call: TRBV27; clone_size: NA
cdr3_aa: CASNRGSGTGELFF; v_call: TRBV12-3/TRBV12-4; clone_size: few
cdr3_aa: CASSSSLTSGYTF; v_call: TRBV12-3/TRBV12-4; clone_size: NA
cdr3_aa: CATSLRRQGTGELFF; v_call: TRBV15; clone_size: many
cdr3_aa: CASSPTGGAAEKLFF; v_call: TRBV7-2; clone_size: few
cdr3_aa: CASIKRRGTGELFF; v_call: TRBV3-1; clone_size: NA
cdr3_aa: CSARIEHRDRGEKLFF; v_call: TRBV20-1; clone_size: NA